The 3 T cell receptor beta chains reported below all come from one sample, sequenced in a study of blood T cell repertoires in COVID-19. Produced via immunoSEQ multiplex PCR; TCRdb's table is partial and in-frame only. This repertoire shows about 16,000 clones, around 89% found once; its top ten account for 10% to 13%. Material: peripheral blood. These receptors were obtained from a man older than 75 with acute or convalescent COVID-19.

The chain is built from TRBV10-3 and TRBJ2-1, with 7 nucleotides matching TRBD1. The CDR3 sequence is 14 residues long. CDR1 and CDR2 (germline): ENHRY, SYGVKD. The J segment lost 6 bases and the V segment lost 10 bases, leaving 12 bases of the junction unmatched. The chain's CDR3 is CATNPLQGRNEQFF. The CDR3 DNA reads TGTGCCACGAACCCTTTACAGGGGCGCAATGAGCAGTTCTTC.

The J gene is TRBJ1-1, the V gene TRBV6-5; 7 bases line up with TRBD1. Germline values: CDR1 MNHEY, CDR2 SVGAGI. CDR3 length: 15 residues. V shed 6 bases, J shed 1 base, and the junction held 8 bases outside the gene matches. In DNA, the CDR3 is TGTGCCAGCAGATCGTTGGGACAGCCGAACACTGAAGCTTTCTTT. This gives the protein CASRSLGQPNTEAFF.

This clone qualifies as large (0.1 to 1%). The rearrangement uses TRBV19 and TRBJ2-7, with D hard to call. The CDR3 consists of 14 residues. Germline CDR1 and CDR2: LNHDA and SQIVND (reference sequence). V was trimmed by 3 bases and J by 5 bases, leaving 14 bases between them. The CDR3 coding sequence is TGTGCCAGTAGTATTCCGGGTGTAGTCCACGAGCAGTACTTC. Translation gives CASSIPGVVHEQYF. The variable domain in full, completed from reference TRBV19 and TRBJ2-7, reads DGGITQSPKYLFRKEGQNVTLSCEQNLNHDAMYWYRQDPGQGLRLIYYSQIVNDFQKGDIAEGYSVSREKKESFPLTVTSAQKNPTAFYLCASSIPGVVHEQYFGPGTRLTVT.